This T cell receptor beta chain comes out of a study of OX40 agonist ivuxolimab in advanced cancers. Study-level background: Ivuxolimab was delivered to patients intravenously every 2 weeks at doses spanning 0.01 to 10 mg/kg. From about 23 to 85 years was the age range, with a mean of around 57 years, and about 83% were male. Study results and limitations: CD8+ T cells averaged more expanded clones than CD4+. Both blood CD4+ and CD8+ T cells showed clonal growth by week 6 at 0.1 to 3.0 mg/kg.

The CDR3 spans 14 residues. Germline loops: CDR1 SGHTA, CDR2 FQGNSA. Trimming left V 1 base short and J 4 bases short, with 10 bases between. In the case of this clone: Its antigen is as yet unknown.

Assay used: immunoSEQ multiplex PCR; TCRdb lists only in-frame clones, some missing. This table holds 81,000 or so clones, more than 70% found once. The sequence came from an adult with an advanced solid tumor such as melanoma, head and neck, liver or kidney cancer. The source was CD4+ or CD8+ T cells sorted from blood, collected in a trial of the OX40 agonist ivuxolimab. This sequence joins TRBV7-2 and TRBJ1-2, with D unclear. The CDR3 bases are TGTGCCAGCAGCTTAGGGGCGGCAATCTATGGCTACACCTTC. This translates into CASSLGAAIYGYTF. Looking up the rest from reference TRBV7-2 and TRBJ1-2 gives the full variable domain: GAGVSQSPSNKVTEKGKDVELRCDPISGHTALYWYRQSLGQGLEFLIYFQGNSAPDKSGLPSDRFSAERTGGSVSTLTIQRTQQEDSAVYLCASSLGAAIYGYTFGSGTRLTVV.